This T cell receptor beta chain was recovered during a study of beta chain features in type 1 diabetes (dated by TCRdb to between 2017 and 2018). Study-level background: Mean age, gender distribution, total cell number and subset yield were not different between patients and healthy donors. A total of some 100,000,000 sorted cells were examined across all samples, and a strong correlation was observed between cell number per subset and RNA yield. The study compared the TCRB repertoires of sorted circulating CD4+ T cell subsets in recently diagnosed type 1 diabetes patients with those in matched healthy donors. Naive and central memory subsets were obtained from all 30 or so donors, but regulatory and stem cell-like memory subsets were isolated from only 8 patients and roughly 8 healthy donors. The paper's findings and limits, for the study overall: Type 1 diabetes patients showed a moderate but significant shortening of TCRB CDR3 length in all four CD4+ subsets. Because cDNA was sequenced instead of genomic DNA, activated cells with high expression could be over-represented, although the groups did not differ in activation or CD3 levels. Naive, central memory and regulatory TCRB repertoires appeared to be more similar among patients than among healthy donors. Patients with type 1 diabetes made fewer insertions and deleted more nucleotides at VDJ recombination sites, implying thymic rearrangement abnormalities. Only small numbers of individuals were included in the HLA sub-analyses, which left unresolved whether HLA type had any influence on TCRB rearrangement. Shorter templates might be favored by PCR, yet because patient and control samples were amplified and corrected together, any such skew would affect both groups equally.

In its sample, this clone was seen a few times. Its binding antigen is unknown. The sample holds no much larger clone one base away, and base qualities are not on file. The entire isolated RNA was reverse transcribed using the High Capacity cDNA Reverse Transcription Kit, and thus expressed TCRB transcripts were sequenced. Naive, central memory and regulatory T cell samples underwent deep immunoSEQ sequencing, averaging about 3.57 million total reads per sample. Sorted cells were lysed in RLT buffer, and RNA was extracted using DNase-treated RNeasy Micro or Mini kits according to cell number. To prevent cross-contamination, each cell subset was processed individually, whereas patient and healthy donor samples were processed jointly. Using the immunoSEQ multiplex PCR, TCRB sequences were amplified from cDNA into 87-bp fragments spanning the CDR3 region. Sequencing of the amplicons was performed on the Illumina HiSeq platform. In the authors' own workflow: Synthetic template baselines were used to correct PCR bias computationally, reads within Hamming distance 2 were collapsed, and singletons that could not be merged were discarded. Reads were aligned against IMGT to assign V, D and J genes, CDR3 length and insertions or deletions at six rearrangement sites. Within each subset, clonotype counts were normalized to the number of sorted cells before true diversity and Gini coefficients were calculated with the tcR R package. The overlap coefficient, calculated on TCRB nucleotide sequences, was used to measure repertoire sharing. TCRdb took this table from immuneACCESS and kept in-frame rearrangements with V and J called. Such tables lack part of the clones; where checked against another copy, unresolved V genes explain under half of the gap, and the rest is unexplained. The V and J calls and clone size come from that table; D and trimming were worked out from the DNA. Within this sample are 300,000 to 350,000 clones, with around 15% of them counted one time only. The leading ten clones occupy 5.5% to 7.5% of the sample.

Unmatched junction bases come to 5, with V trimmed by 2 bases and J by 2 bases. The germline V gene (reference sequence) sets CDR1 to MNHEY and CDR2 to SMNVEV. Including cysteine and phenylalanine, the CDR3 has 17 amino acids. Just CDR3 DNA is preserved here, 51 bases in frame from base 1. Each donor gave one peripheral blood draw, averaging approximately 120 mL, which was collected into heparinised tubes. A BD FACSAria II was used to sort naive, central memory, regulatory and stem cell-like memory CD4+ T cells with a panel that included CD45RO, CCR7, CD25, CD127, CD95 and CD27. Purity was above 98% for every sorted population. Right away, PBMCs were isolated by Lymphoprep density gradient centrifugation and were stained directly, with no culture step. So that batch effects would be minimized, each experiment stained and sorted samples in pairs, pairing one healthy donor with one patient.

The sample comprised central memory CD4+ T cells from blood. This receptor was obtained from a young man in good health. The chain is assembled from TRBV27 and TRBJ2-7; TRBD2 agrees with 14 junctional bases. The DNA sequence is given as TGTGCCAGCAGTTTAAGGCCGGGACTAGCGGGGGCCTACGAGCAGTACTTC. This gives the protein CASSLRPGLAGAYEQYF.